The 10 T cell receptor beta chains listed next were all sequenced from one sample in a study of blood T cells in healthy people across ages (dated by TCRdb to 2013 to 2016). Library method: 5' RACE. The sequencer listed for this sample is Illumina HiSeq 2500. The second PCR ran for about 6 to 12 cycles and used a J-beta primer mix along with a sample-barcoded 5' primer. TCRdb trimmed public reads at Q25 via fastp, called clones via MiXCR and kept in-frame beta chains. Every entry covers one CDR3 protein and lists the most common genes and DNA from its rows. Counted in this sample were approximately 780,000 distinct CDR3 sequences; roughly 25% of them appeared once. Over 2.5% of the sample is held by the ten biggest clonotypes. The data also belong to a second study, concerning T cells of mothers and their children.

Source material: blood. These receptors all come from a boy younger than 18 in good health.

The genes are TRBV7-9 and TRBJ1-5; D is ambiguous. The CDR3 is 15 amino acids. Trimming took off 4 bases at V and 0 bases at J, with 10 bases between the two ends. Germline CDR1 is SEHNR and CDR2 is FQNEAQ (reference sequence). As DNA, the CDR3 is TGTGCCAGCAGCTCAGGAACCCCTAGCAATCAGCCCCAGCATTTT. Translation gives CASSSGTPSNQPQHF.

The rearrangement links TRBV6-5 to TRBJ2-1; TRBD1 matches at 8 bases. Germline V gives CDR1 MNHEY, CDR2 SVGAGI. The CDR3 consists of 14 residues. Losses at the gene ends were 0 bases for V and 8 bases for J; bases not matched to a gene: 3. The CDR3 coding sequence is TGTGCCAGCAGTTACTCGGGACAGGCCGATGAGCAGTTCTTC. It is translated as CASSYSGQADEQFF.

The CDR3 region has the DNA TGTGCCAGCGGGTCGACCCAAGAGGCGTCTGGGGCCAACGTCCTGACTTTC. It specifies CASGSTQEASGANVLTF. The chain carries TRBV7-9 and TRBJ2-6; no definite D call. The CDR3 contains 17 residues. Germline assignment: CDR1 SEHNR and CDR2 FQNEAQ (reference sequence). Trimming took off 8 bases at V and 1 base at J, with 18 bases between the two ends.

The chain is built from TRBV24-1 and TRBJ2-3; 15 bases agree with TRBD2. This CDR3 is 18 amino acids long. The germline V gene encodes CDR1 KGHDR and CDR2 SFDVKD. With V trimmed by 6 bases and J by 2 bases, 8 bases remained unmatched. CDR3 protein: CATSKGLAGGKLTDTQYF. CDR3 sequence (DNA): TGTGCCACCAGTAAGGGACTAGCGGGGGGAAAACTCACAGATACGCAGTATTTT.

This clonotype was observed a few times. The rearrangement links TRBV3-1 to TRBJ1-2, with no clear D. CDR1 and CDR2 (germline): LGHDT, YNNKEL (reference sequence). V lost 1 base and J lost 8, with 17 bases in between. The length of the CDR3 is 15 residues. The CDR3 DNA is TGTGCCAGCAGCCAAGTCCTTGAGGGAGCCGGGGGCTACACCTTC. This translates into CASSQVLEGAGGYTF.

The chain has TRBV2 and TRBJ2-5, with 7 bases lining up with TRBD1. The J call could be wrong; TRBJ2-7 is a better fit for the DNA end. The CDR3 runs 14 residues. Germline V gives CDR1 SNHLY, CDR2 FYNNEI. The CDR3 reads CASRDRVSSYEQYF. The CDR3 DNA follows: TGTGCCAGCAGAGACAGGGTGAGCTCCTACGAGCAGTACTTC.

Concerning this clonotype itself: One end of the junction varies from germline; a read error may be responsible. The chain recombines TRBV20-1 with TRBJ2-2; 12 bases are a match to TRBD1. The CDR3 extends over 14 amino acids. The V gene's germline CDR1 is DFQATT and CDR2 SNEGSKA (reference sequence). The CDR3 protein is CNAGDRGRTGELFF. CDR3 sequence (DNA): TGCAATGCTGGGGACAGGGGGCGAACCGGGGAGCTGTTTTTT.

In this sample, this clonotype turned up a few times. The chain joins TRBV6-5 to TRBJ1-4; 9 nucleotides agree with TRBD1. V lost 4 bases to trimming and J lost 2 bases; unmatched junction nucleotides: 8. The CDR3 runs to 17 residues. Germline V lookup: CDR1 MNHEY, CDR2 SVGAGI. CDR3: CASSSGQGTETNEKLFF. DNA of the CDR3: TGTGCCAGCAGTTCTGGACAGGGGACGGAGACTAATGAAAAACTGTTTTTT.

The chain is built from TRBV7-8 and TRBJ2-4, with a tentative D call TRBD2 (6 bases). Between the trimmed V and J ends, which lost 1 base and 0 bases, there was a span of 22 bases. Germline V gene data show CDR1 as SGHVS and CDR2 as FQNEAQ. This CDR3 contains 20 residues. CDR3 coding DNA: TGTGCCAGCAGCTTAGAAGCAGGCGGGACCAGTGCACTAGCCAAAAACATTCAGTACTTC. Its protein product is CASSLEAGGTSALAKNIQYF.

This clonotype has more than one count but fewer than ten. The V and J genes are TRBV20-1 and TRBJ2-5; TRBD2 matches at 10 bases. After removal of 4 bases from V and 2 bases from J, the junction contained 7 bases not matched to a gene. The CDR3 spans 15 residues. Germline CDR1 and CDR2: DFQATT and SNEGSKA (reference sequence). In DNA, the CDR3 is TGCAGTGCTACATATAGCGGGGGGAATCAAGAGACCCAGTACTTC. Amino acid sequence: CSATYSGGNQETQYF.